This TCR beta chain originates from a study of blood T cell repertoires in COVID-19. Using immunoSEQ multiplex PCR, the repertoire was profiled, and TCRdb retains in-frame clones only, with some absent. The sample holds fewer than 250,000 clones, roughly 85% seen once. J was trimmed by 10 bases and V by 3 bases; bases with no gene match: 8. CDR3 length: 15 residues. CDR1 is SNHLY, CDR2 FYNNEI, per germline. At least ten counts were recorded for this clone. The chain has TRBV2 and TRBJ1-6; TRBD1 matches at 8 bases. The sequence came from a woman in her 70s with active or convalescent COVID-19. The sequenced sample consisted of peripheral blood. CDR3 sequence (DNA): TGTGCCAGCAGTGACCACGGACAGGGTCAATCACCCCTCCACTTT. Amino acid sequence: CASSDHGQGQSPLHF.